The entry below describes one T cell receptor (beta chain). No antigen is known for it. A duration under 3 months, NOSPECS ≥4, CAS ≥3 and moderate-to-severe activity characterized the donors with ophthalmopathy. The source of the sample is a study of Graves' ophthalmopathy and Graves' hyperthyroidism. Findings and caveats of the study: Most expanded thyroid clonotypes above 0.001 frequency also appeared in blood.

The germline CDR1 and CDR2 sequences are LNHDA and SQIVND (reference sequence). The ends were cut back, 6 bases at V and 4 bases at J, with 16 bases in the middle. The CDR3 has 14 amino acids. RNA transcripts provided the template for amplifying TCR beta CDR3 regions. Second-round multiplex PCR came after first-round RT-PCR with HTBI primers. TCRdb recomputed calls from the multiplex PCR reads with MiXCR, one row per CDR3 protein. The sample holds 450,000 or so distinct CDR3 sequences, 13% to 15% seen once. This TCR was recovered from a woman aged 25 to 45 with Graves' ophthalmopathy. The sample comprised blood. The chain recombines TRBV19 with TRBJ2-7; D possibly uses TRBD1 or TRBD2 (5 bases each). CDR3 sequence: CASSVDRDGYEQYF. The CDR3 nucleotides read TGTGCCAGTAGCGTCGACCGGGACGGGTACGAGCAGTACTTC.